Following are 11 T cell receptor beta chains from one sample sequenced in a study of blood T cells in healthy people across ages. Primed by a sample-barcoded 5' primer and a J-beta primer mix, a second PCR proceeded for roughly 7 to 12 cycles. TCRdb re-called the 5' RACE reads through MiXCR, storing one row per CDR3 protein. The data show 580,000 or so distinct CDR3 sequences, more than 45% seen once. The specimen sequenced was blood. Source of these receptors: an elderly man in good health.

This chain joins TRBV30 and TRBJ2-7, with D perhaps TRBD1 (5 bases). Germline loops: CDR1 GTSNPN, CDR2 SVGIG (reference sequence). The CDR3 sequence is 12 residues long. The V end lost 4 bases, the J end lost 3 bases, and 10 bases lay between the germline ends. For the CDR3, the DNA is TGTGCCTGGACCCTAAGGGGCTACGAGCAGTACTTC. Amino acid sequence: CAWTLRGYEQYF.

J is TRBJ1-1 and V is TRBV7-2; possibly TRBD1 for D (5 bases). CDR3 length equals 16 residues. Trimming took off 0 bases at V and 1 base at J, with 12 bases between the two ends. Germline CDR1 SGHTA, CDR2 FQGNSA. The CDR3: CASSLARDFRNTEAFF. DNA of the CDR3: TGTGCCAGCAGCTTAGCCAGGGATTTCAGGAACACTGAAGCTTTCTTT.

J is TRBJ1-2 and V is TRBV4-3; tentative D call: TRBD1 (6 bases). The CDR3 extends over 13 amino acids. The germline V and J ends were trimmed by 5 bases and 8 bases, with 15 bases remaining between them. The V gene's germline CDR1 is LGHNA and CDR2 YSLEER. Written as DNA, the CDR3 is TGCGCCAGCAGCGTTGGGGGCTCTGGAGGCTACACCTTC. This gives the protein CASSVGGSGGYTF.

This clonotype was picked up one time. The chain uses TRBV20-1 and TRBJ1-5; D gene unclear. V was shortened by 4 bases and J by 6 bases, with 10 bases between the two germline ends. CDR1 and CDR2 (germline): DFQATT, SNEGSKA (reference sequence). This CDR3 is built from 12 residues. In nucleotides, the CDR3 is TGCAGTGCTAAAAGGATTGGTCAGCCCCAGCATTTT. Protein: CSAKRIGQPQHF.

This clonotype was seen at least ten times. The chain recombines TRBV6-6 with TRBJ2-1; 13 positions agree with TRBD2. This CDR3 is built from 16 residues. Looked up from germline, CDR1 is MNHNY and CDR2 is SVGAGI (reference sequence). Trimming cost V 2 bases and J 8 bases; bases outside gene matches: 6. The CDR3 DNA is TGTGCCAGCAGTTACACAACTAGCGGGGGGGCGTATGAGCAGTTCTTC. It specifies CASSYTTSGGAYEQFF.

CDR3 protein: CASSRDDRRNTEAFF. The CDR3 bases are TGTGCCAGCAGCCGCGATGACAGAAGGAACACTGAAGCTTTCTTT. This rearrangement joins TRBV11-1 to TRBJ1-1, with D tentatively TRBD1 (5 bases). Germline values: CDR1 SGHAT, CDR2 FQDESV (reference sequence). The CDR3 consists of 15 residues. Trimming took 5 bases from V and 1 from J, leaving 14 bases between them. The full variable domain, rest sourced from reference TRBV11-1 and TRBJ1-1, is EAEVAQSPRYKITEKSQAVAFWCDPISGHATLYWYRQILGQGPELLVQFQDESVVDDSQLPKDRFSAERLKGVDSTLKIQPAELGDSAMYLCASSRDDRRNTEAFFGQGTRLTVV.

A few counts support this clonotype. A much larger clone lies one base from this, so it may be a read error. The chain carries TRBV12-5 and TRBJ1-1, with D possibly being TRBD1 (5 bases). This CDR3 is built from 16 residues. Germline V lookup: CDR1 LGHNT, CDR2 FRNRAP. The V end lost 3 bases, the J end lost 4 bases, and 18 bases lay between the germline ends. CDR3 residues: CASGFSPAGAFTEAFF. CDR3 nucleotides: TGTGCTAGTGGTTTCAGCCCCGCCGGGGCGTTCACTGAAGCTTTCTTT.

CDR3 nucleotide sequence: TGTGCCAGCAGGCAGGGCAGGACAGGGACCGTTTACGAGCAGTACTTC. It codes for CASRQGRTGTVYEQYF. The V and J genes are TRBV5-5 and TRBJ2-5, with 8 bases identical to TRBD1. The DNA end is more similar to TRBJ2-7, so the J call may be wrong. This CDR3 is built from 16 residues. The V gene's germline CDR1 is SGHKS and CDR2 YYEKEE (reference sequence).

This clonotype was seen only a few times. The chain's CDR3 is CASSLDPSSTDTQYF. The CDR3 region has the DNA TGCGCCAGCAGCTTGGACCCCAGTAGCACAGATACGCAGTATTTT. This chain uses TRBV5-1 with TRBJ2-3, with no clear D. Between the trimmed V and J ends, which lost 0 bases and 0 bases, there was a span of 8 bases. The CDR3 consists of 15 residues. Germline V lookup: CDR1 SGHRS, CDR2 YFSETQ.

This clonotype was seen more than once but under ten times. The chain carries TRBV5-1 and TRBJ1-6, with a weak D call TRBD1 (6 bases). Germline V gene data show CDR1 as SGHRS and CDR2 as YFSETQ. The CDR3 is 14 amino acids. V lost 4 bases, J lost 6 bases, and 11 bases lay in between. Here the CDR3 DNA reads TGCGCCAGCAGCGGGGGACACACTAATTCACCCCTCCACTTT. Its translation is CASSGGHTNSPLHF.

This clonotype occurred many times. The CDR3 DNA follows: TGTGCCAGCAGTCCCGGACGAGGGGGCACAGATACGCAGTATTTT. Its translation is CASSPGRGGTDTQYF. The chain links TRBV6-6 to TRBJ2-3; D is tentatively TRBD1 or TRBD2 (5 bases each). The V end lost 5 bases, the J end lost 1 base, and 13 bases lay between the germline ends. The CDR3 length is 15 residues. Germline CDR1 MNHNY, CDR2 SVGAGI (reference sequence).